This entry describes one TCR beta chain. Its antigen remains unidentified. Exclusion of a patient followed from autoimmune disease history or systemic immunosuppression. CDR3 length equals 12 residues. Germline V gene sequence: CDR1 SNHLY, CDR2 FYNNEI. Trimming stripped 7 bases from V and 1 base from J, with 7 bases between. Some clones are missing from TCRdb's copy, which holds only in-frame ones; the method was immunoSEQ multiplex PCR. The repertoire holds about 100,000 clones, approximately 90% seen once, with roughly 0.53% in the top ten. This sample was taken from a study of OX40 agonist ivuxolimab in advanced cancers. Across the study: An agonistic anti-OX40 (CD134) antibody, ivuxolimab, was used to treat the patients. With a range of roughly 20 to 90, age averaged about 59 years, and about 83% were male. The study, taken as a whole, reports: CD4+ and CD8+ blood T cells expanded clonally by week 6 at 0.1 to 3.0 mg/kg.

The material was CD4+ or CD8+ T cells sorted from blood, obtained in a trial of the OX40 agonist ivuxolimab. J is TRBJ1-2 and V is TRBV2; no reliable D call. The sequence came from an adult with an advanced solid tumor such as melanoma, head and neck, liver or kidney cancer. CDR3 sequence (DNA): TGTGCCAGCAAAGTCGGTAACTATGGCTACACCTTC. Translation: CASKVGNYGYTF.